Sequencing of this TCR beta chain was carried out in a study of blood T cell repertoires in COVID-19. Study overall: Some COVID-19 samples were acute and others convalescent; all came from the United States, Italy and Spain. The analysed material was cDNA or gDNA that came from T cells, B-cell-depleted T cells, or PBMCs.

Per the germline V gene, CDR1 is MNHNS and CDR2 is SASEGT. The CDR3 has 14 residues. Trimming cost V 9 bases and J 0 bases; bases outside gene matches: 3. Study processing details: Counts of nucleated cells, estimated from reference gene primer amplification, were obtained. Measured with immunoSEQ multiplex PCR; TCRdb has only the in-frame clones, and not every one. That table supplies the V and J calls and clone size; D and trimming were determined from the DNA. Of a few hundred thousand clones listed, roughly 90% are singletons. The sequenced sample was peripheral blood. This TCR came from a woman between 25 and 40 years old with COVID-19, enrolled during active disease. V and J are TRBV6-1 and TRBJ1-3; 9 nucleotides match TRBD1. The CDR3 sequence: CASRQGGSGNTIYF. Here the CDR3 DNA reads TGTGCCAGTCGACAGGGGGGCTCTGGAAACACCATATATTTT.